This record covers a single T cell receptor (beta chain). TCRdb's copy holds only in-frame clones and misses some; the assay was immunoSEQ multiplex PCR. Here the sample spans more than 300,000 clones, 85% to 95% being singletons. V was pared by 4 bases and J by 2 bases, with 15 bases between. This CDR3 comprises 15 residues. Germline assignment: CDR1 MNHEY and CDR2 SMNVEV (reference sequence). The sample comes from a study of shared T cell receptors in the human thymus. The receptor comes from a human donor. The chain couples TRBV27 to TRBJ2-7, with D perhaps matching TRBD2 (5 bases). The specimen was thymocytes. This CDR3 reads CASSSPGSRPYEQYF. The CDR3 coding sequence is TGTGCCAGCAGTTCCCCGGGGAGTAGGCCCTACGAGCAGTACTTC.